This is a list of T cell receptor beta chains from one sample in a study of blood T cell repertoires in COVID-19. The protocol was immunoSEQ multiplex PCR, while the TCRdb copy is restricted to in-frame clones and leaves out a portion. Seen here are 250,000 to 300,000 clones, just under 90% observed once, and the top ten hold 3.7%. The sample comprised peripheral blood. These receptors came from a woman in her forties with acute or convalescent COVID-19. Both conserved end residues are trimmed from each CDR3.

TRBV7-2	TRBJ2-2	ASSAQGQGITGELF
TRBV6-5	TRBJ1-3	ASRTGAGTGNTIY
TRBV5-4	TRBJ2-2	ASSLGPSGDTGELF
TRBV19	TRBJ1-5	ASSIQNQPQH
TRBV24-1	TRBJ2-1	ATAGDSYNEQF
TRBV12-3/TRBV12-4	TRBJ1-6	ASKESDNSPLH
TRBV5-4	TRBJ2-2	ASSRQFRSVVGELF
TRBV24-1	TRBJ2-1	ATSASSYNEQF
TRBV30	TRBJ1-2	AWSGGGRNGYT
TRBV24-1	TRBJ2-5	ATSDKTGWHETQY
TRBV2	TRBJ2-2	ASIGLALSGELF
TRBV30	TRBJ1-5	AWSVPGREGQPQH
TRBV6-5	TRBJ1-5	ASADYSNQPQH
TRBV6-4	TRBJ1-1	ASSPGQGLEAF
TRBV7-9	TRBJ1-3	ANSQGPGNTIY
TRBV6-5	TRBJ2-3	ASSYRGGRDTQY
TRBV7-9	TRBJ2-1	ASSYATSGSYNEQF
TRBV19	TRBJ1-2	ASSIDGTANYGYT
TRBV7-3	TRBJ1-2	ASSSSRGALDYGYT
TRBV11-2	TRBJ1-1	ASSPAAWITEAF
TRBV6-5	TRBJ2-6	ASSPGDSGANVLT
TRBV9	TRBJ2-3	ASSVGLASGTDTQY
TRBV11-2	TRBJ1-6	ASSIGTGVLSPLH
TRBV30	TRBJ1-5	AWSLGPTQH
TRBV9	TRBJ1-2	ASSPDSLSYGYT
TRBV20-1	TRBJ2-3	SASRRLAGGRDTQY
TRBV5-1	TRBJ2-4	ASSLAGTGGDIQY
TRBV5-1	TRBJ2-1	ASSWVGRGYNEQF
TRBV19	TRBJ2-1	ASRPGGIQWEQF
TRBV25-1	TRBJ2-5	ARTGGPETQY
TRBV2	TRBJ1-1	ASSDSLGVAF
TRBV7-9	TRBJ1-2	ASSFISGRNYGYT
TRBV4-1	TRBJ2-2	ASSRGLTGELF
TRBV6-2/TRBV6-3	TRBJ2-5	ASSFPGTSGGARETQY
TRBV3-1/TRBV3-2	TRBJ1-3	ASSQDVGTGNTIY
TRBV29-1	TRBJ2-1	SVFDRSSYNEQF
TRBV19	TRBJ2-3	ASSSGASTDTQY